Listed below are T cell receptor beta chains from one sample, sequenced in a study of CD8+ T cells in alopecia areata. Measured with immunoSEQ multiplex PCR; TCRdb has only the in-frame clones, and not every one. Counted here are 150,000 or so clones, about 50% occurring once; the ten biggest clones make up around a sixth. Sequences were derived from CD8+ T cells sorted from blood, sampled at week 0. The receptors shown here come from a human donor with alopecia areata. Both conserved end residues are part of each CDR3. Fields, in order: D gene, V gene, J gene, clone size, CDR3 protein, CDR3 DNA. A D gene is named only where the DNA matches it firmly. Clone sizes are given selectively: once, few, many, or a class where the clone is expanded.

d_call: NA
v_call: TRBV7-2
j_call: TRBJ1-5
clone_size: few
cdr3_aa: CASTSQGEEGQPQHF
cdr3_nt: TGTGCCAGTACCTCACAGGGAGAAGAAGGTCAGCCCCAGCATTTT

d_call: TRBD1
v_call: TRBV29-1
j_call: TRBJ2-2
clone_size: NA
cdr3_aa: CSVATGETGELFF
cdr3_nt: TGCAGCGTCGCAACAGGGGAAACCGGGGAGCTGTTTTTT

d_call: TRBD2
v_call: TRBV7-9
j_call: TRBJ2-1
clone_size: few
cdr3_aa: CASSHRTSSYNEQFF
cdr3_nt: TGTGCCAGCAGCCACAGGACTAGCTCCTACAATGAGCAGTTCTTC

d_call: NA
v_call: TRBV7-9
j_call: TRBJ1-5
clone_size: NA
cdr3_aa: CASSWTASYQPQHF
cdr3_nt: TGTGCCAGCAGCTGGACGGCTAGCTATCAGCCCCAGCATTTT

d_call: NA
v_call: TRBV27
j_call: TRBJ1-2
clone_size: NA
cdr3_aa: CASSPNHDSAYGYTF
cdr3_nt: TGTGCCAGCAGTCCCAACCACGACAGCGCCTATGGCTACACCTTC

d_call: TRBD1
v_call: TRBV7-9
j_call: TRBJ2-7
clone_size: few
cdr3_aa: CASSDGTVTYEQYF
cdr3_nt: TGTGCCAGCAGTGACGGGACAGTTACGTACGAGCAGTACTTC

d_call: NA
v_call: TRBV28
j_call: TRBJ2-5
clone_size: NA
cdr3_aa: CASVRGTAQETQYF
cdr3_nt: TGTGCCAGCGTCCGTGGGACTGCCCAAGAGACCCAGTACTTC

d_call: TRBD2
v_call: TRBV9
j_call: TRBJ2-7
clone_size: NA
cdr3_aa: CASSPRGGEGTYEQYF
cdr3_nt: TGTGCCAGCAGCCCCCGGGGGGGAGAGGGTACCTACGAGCAGTACTTC

d_call: NA
v_call: TRBV6-1
j_call: TRBJ1-5
clone_size: once
cdr3_aa: CASSEGQANQPQHF
cdr3_nt: TGTGCCAGCAGTGAAGGTCAAGCTAATCAGCCCCAGCATTTT

d_call: TRBD1
v_call: TRBV29-1
j_call: TRBJ2-5
clone_size: NA
cdr3_aa: CSVPTPTGQETQYF
cdr3_nt: TGCAGCGTTCCAACCCCGACAGGGCAAGAGACCCAGTACTTC

d_call: NA
v_call: TRBV5-6
j_call: TRBJ1-1
clone_size: NA
cdr3_aa: CASSLIGEAFF
cdr3_nt: TGTGCCAGCAGCTTGATCGGGGAAGCTTTCTTT

d_call: NA
v_call: TRBV6-5
j_call: TRBJ2-7
clone_size: NA
cdr3_aa: CASSYPGSSYEQYF
cdr3_nt: TGTGCCAGCAGTTACCCGGGGAGCTCCTACGAGCAGTACTTC

d_call: NA
v_call: TRBV30
j_call: TRBJ1-1
clone_size: once
cdr3_aa: CAWSVGRGAFF
cdr3_nt: TGTGCCTGGAGTGTAGGAAGGGGCGCTTTCTTT

d_call: NA
v_call: TRBV27
j_call: TRBJ2-2
clone_size: NA
cdr3_aa: CASSKGSPNTGELFF
cdr3_nt: TGTGCCAGCAGCAAGGGATCCCCGAACACCGGGGAGCTGTTTTTT

d_call: NA
v_call: TRBV2
j_call: TRBJ2-5
clone_size: NA
cdr3_aa: CATKEGVYQETQYF
cdr3_nt: TGTGCCACCAAGGAAGGAGTGTACCAAGAGACCCAGTACTTC

d_call: TRBD1
v_call: TRBV5-5
j_call: TRBJ1-1
clone_size: NA
cdr3_aa: CASSWGQDEAFF
cdr3_nt: TGTGCCAGCAGCTGGGGACAGGATGAAGCTTTCTTT

d_call: NA
v_call: TRBV2
j_call: TRBJ2-5
clone_size: NA
cdr3_aa: CASTGDEETQYF
cdr3_nt: TGTGCCAGCACCGGGGATGAAGAGACCCAGTACTTC

d_call: NA
v_call: TRBV13
j_call: TRBJ2-3
clone_size: few
cdr3_aa: CASSATGNHTDTQYF
cdr3_nt: TGTGCCAGCAGCGCCACAGGGAATCACACAGATACGCAGTATTTT

d_call: TRBD1
v_call: TRBV7-9
j_call: TRBJ1-1
clone_size: few
cdr3_aa: CASSFPTGGRTEAFF
cdr3_nt: TGTGCCAGCAGCTTCCCGACAGGGGGACGGACTGAAGCTTTCTTT

d_call: NA
v_call: TRBV11-2
j_call: TRBJ2-7
clone_size: NA
cdr3_aa: CASRFMGMMEQYF
cdr3_nt: TGTGCCAGCAGATTTATGGGTATGATGGAGCAGTACTTC

d_call: TRBD1
v_call: TRBV7-6
j_call: TRBJ2-7
clone_size: few
cdr3_aa: CASSSTDRHTSYEQYF
cdr3_nt: TGTGCCAGCAGCTCCACGGACAGGCATACCTCCTACGAGCAGTACTTC

d_call: TRBD2
v_call: TRBV30
j_call: TRBJ2-5
clone_size: NA
cdr3_aa: CAWRSSGGFLETQYF
cdr3_nt: TGTGCCTGGAGAAGTAGCGGGGGGTTCTTGGAGACCCAGTACTTC

d_call: NA
v_call: TRBV6-5
j_call: TRBJ2-5
clone_size: NA
cdr3_aa: CASSYSEGPETQYF
cdr3_nt: TGTGCCAGCAGTTACTCTGAGGGGCCAGAGACCCAGTACTTC

d_call: TRBD1
v_call: TRBV5-1
j_call: TRBJ1-1
clone_size: NA
cdr3_aa: CASSFDAGTGAEAFF
cdr3_nt: TGCGCCAGCAGCTTCGATGCCGGGACAGGCGCTGAAGCTTTCTTT

d_call: NA
v_call: TRBV15
j_call: TRBJ2-3
clone_size: NA
cdr3_aa: CATSRDRPDTQYF
cdr3_nt: TGTGCCACCAGCAGAGATCGGCCCGATACGCAGTATTTT

d_call: NA
v_call: TRBV27
j_call: TRBJ2-5
clone_size: NA
cdr3_aa: CASSLTGARETQYF
cdr3_nt: TGTGCCAGCAGTTTGACGGGGGCCCGTGAGACCCAGTACTTC

d_call: TRBD2
v_call: TRBV29-1
j_call: TRBJ2-2
clone_size: NA
cdr3_aa: CSARGTSEYAGELFF
cdr3_nt: TGCAGCGCGCGGGGGACTAGCGAGTACGCCGGGGAGCTGTTTTTT

d_call: NA
v_call: TRBV6-5
j_call: TRBJ1-1
clone_size: few
cdr3_aa: CASSSTGITEAFF
cdr3_nt: TGTGCCAGCAGTAGCACAGGGATCACTGAAGCTTTCTTT

d_call: NA
v_call: TRBV5-6
j_call: TRBJ1-1
clone_size: NA
cdr3_aa: CASSLGNMNTEAFF
cdr3_nt: TGTGCCAGCAGCTTAGGGAACATGAACACTGAAGCTTTCTTT

d_call: NA
v_call: TRBV30
j_call: TRBJ2-7
clone_size: NA
cdr3_aa: CAWSVIMGYEQYF
cdr3_nt: TGTGCCTGGAGTGTAATTATGGGCTACGAGCAGTACTTC

d_call: TRBD1
v_call: TRBV7-3
j_call: TRBJ2-1
clone_size: few
cdr3_aa: CASSPMSGQGRIEQFF
cdr3_nt: TGTGCCAGCAGCCCCATGTCGGGACAGGGAAGGATTGAGCAGTTCTTC

d_call: NA
v_call: TRBV4-1
j_call: TRBJ2-5
clone_size: once
cdr3_aa: CASSQDRGEEETQYF
cdr3_nt: TGCGCCAGCAGCCAAGATAGAGGCGAAGAAGAGACCCAGTACTTC

d_call: NA
v_call: TRBV30
j_call: TRBJ1-2
clone_size: NA
cdr3_aa: CAWSVHRYGYTF
cdr3_nt: TGTGCCTGGAGTGTACATAGGTATGGCTACACCTTC

d_call: NA
v_call: TRBV25-1
j_call: TRBJ1-2
clone_size: NA
cdr3_aa: CASSPQGSGYGYTF
cdr3_nt: TGTGCCAGCAGTCCTCAGGGTAGCGGTTATGGCTACACCTTC

d_call: NA
v_call: TRBV7-9
j_call: TRBJ1-3
clone_size: NA
cdr3_aa: CASSLPRGISGNTIYF
cdr3_nt: TGTGCCAGCAGCTTACCTCGGGGAATCTCTGGAAACACCATATATTTT

d_call: NA
v_call: TRBV13
j_call: TRBJ1-1
clone_size: NA
cdr3_aa: CASSLGVNTEAFF
cdr3_nt: TGTGCCAGCAGCTTAGGGGTGAACACTGAAGCTTTCTTT

d_call: NA
v_call: TRBV18
j_call: TRBJ2-3
clone_size: few
cdr3_aa: CASSHNREGTDTQYF
cdr3_nt: TGTGCCAGCTCACATAACAGGGAAGGCACAGATACGCAGTATTTT

d_call: NA
v_call: TRBV7-9
j_call: TRBJ1-1
clone_size: few
cdr3_aa: CASSLVAGNTEAFF
cdr3_nt: TGTGCCAGCAGCTTAGTCGCGGGGAACACTGAAGCTTTCTTT

d_call: TRBD1
v_call: TRBV25-1
j_call: TRBJ2-3
clone_size: NA
cdr3_aa: CASSGQGSTDTQYF
cdr3_nt: TGTGCCAGCAGTGGACAGGGTAGCACAGATACGCAGTATTTT

d_call: TRBD1
v_call: TRBV27
j_call: TRBJ2-7
clone_size: few
cdr3_aa: CASRIGTGITYEQYF
cdr3_nt: TGTGCCAGCAGGATCGGGACAGGCATTACCTACGAGCAGTACTTC

d_call: NA
v_call: TRBV9
j_call: TRBJ2-5
clone_size: NA
cdr3_aa: CASSVATNLWETQYF
cdr3_nt: TGTGCCAGCAGCGTAGCTACTAACCTCTGGGAGACCCAGTACTTC

d_call: NA
v_call: TRBV13
j_call: TRBJ2-1
clone_size: NA
cdr3_aa: CASSHEGSSYNEQFF
cdr3_nt: TGTGCCAGCAGCCACGAGGGTAGCTCCTACAATGAGCAGTTCTTC

d_call: TRBD1
v_call: TRBV4-1
j_call: TRBJ2-7
clone_size: NA
cdr3_aa: CASSQGQGDSYEQYF
cdr3_nt: TGCGCCAGCAGCCAGGGACAGGGAGACTCCTACGAGCAGTACTTC

d_call: TRBD1
v_call: TRBV30
j_call: TRBJ2-7
clone_size: once
cdr3_aa: CAWETGTGGFEQYF
cdr3_nt: TGTGCCTGGGAAACCGGGACAGGGGGCTTCGAGCAGTACTTC

d_call: NA
v_call: TRBV18
j_call: TRBJ1-6
clone_size: NA
cdr3_aa: CASSPAGGPLHF
cdr3_nt: TGTGCCAGCTCACCTGCCGGTGGGCCCCTCCACTTT

d_call: NA
v_call: TRBV30
j_call: TRBJ2-7
clone_size: NA
cdr3_aa: CAWSRGIEQYF
cdr3_nt: TGTGCCTGGAGTAGGGGGATCGAGCAGTACTTC

d_call: TRBD1
v_call: TRBV7-8
j_call: TRBJ1-6
clone_size: NA
cdr3_aa: CASSLAPRGYNSPLHF
cdr3_nt: TGTGCCAGCAGCTTAGCCCCCAGGGGGTATAATTCACCCCTCCACTTT

d_call: TRBD1
v_call: TRBV5-1
j_call: TRBJ1-4
clone_size: once
cdr3_aa: CASSWPGTGEEKLFF
cdr3_nt: TGCGCCAGCAGCTGGCCCGGGACAGGGGAAGAAAAACTGTTTTTT

d_call: TRBD1
v_call: TRBV9
j_call: TRBJ2-7
clone_size: NA
cdr3_aa: CASSSRTGRLHEQYF
cdr3_nt: TGTGCCAGCAGCTCCCGGACAGGTAGACTGCACGAGCAGTACTTC

d_call: TRBD1
v_call: TRBV7-6
j_call: TRBJ2-7
clone_size: NA
cdr3_aa: CASSLGGQGSYEQYF
cdr3_nt: TGTGCCAGCAGCTTGGGGGGACAGGGCTCCTACGAGCAGTACTTC

d_call: TRBD1
v_call: TRBV29-1
j_call: TRBJ2-5
clone_size: NA
cdr3_aa: CSARDRDRGETQYF
cdr3_nt: TGCAGCGCTAGAGACCGGGACAGGGGTGAGACCCAGTACTTC

d_call: NA
v_call: TRBV10-3
j_call: TRBJ1-4
clone_size: NA
cdr3_aa: CAIRLSAAF
cdr3_nt: TGTGCCATCAGATTGTCGGCTGCTTTT

d_call: TRBD1
v_call: TRBV29-1
j_call: TRBJ1-5
clone_size: few
cdr3_aa: CSGADRAGQPQHF
cdr3_nt: TGCAGCGGGGCGGACAGGGCGGGGCAGCCCCAGCATTTT

d_call: NA
v_call: TRBV7-9
j_call: TRBJ1-1
clone_size: few
cdr3_aa: CASRGLVGEAFF
cdr3_nt: TGTGCCAGCAGAGGCTTGGTTGGCGAAGCTTTCTTT

d_call: NA
v_call: TRBV27
j_call: TRBJ1-1
clone_size: NA
cdr3_aa: CASSLTGYFTEAFF
cdr3_nt: TGTGCCAGCAGTTTAACGGGGTATTTCACTGAAGCTTTCTTT